This TCR beta chain was identified during a study of T cells after yellow fever vaccination. The authors made TCR cDNA by 5'RACE template switching, adding a universal primer site and UMIs. TCRdb fed the 5' RACE reads into MiXCR, producing one record per CDR3 protein. Here the sample spans a few hundred thousand distinct CDR3 sequences, roughly 8.3% being singletons. Points from the study as a whole: Weaker overall was a secondary response that nonetheless peaked faster, on day 5 versus 15. Some clonotypes were seen in both the CD4 and the CD8 compartments. These made up a small share and likely arose from convergent recombination. Post-booster repertoires again held most primary-vaccination clones (approximately 96% CD4, 80% to 90% CD8).

This clonotype was observed a handful of times. Its antigen is undetermined. Trimming took 3 bases from V and 5 from J; bases not matched to a gene: 8. CDR1 and CDR2 (germline): LGHNA, YNFKEQ. The CDR3 length is 18 residues. The sequence came from a man aged 18 to 29 who received the YFV17D yellow fever vaccine. J is TRBJ2-2 and V is TRBV4-2; 14 nucleotides line up with TRBD2. The sample was PBMCs, taken approximately 47 days after the first yellow fever vaccination. CDR3 bases: TGTGCCAGCAGCCAGGGACTAGCGGGGGCGAGAAGAACCGGGGAGCTGTTTTTT. Its protein product is CASSQGLAGARRTGELFF.